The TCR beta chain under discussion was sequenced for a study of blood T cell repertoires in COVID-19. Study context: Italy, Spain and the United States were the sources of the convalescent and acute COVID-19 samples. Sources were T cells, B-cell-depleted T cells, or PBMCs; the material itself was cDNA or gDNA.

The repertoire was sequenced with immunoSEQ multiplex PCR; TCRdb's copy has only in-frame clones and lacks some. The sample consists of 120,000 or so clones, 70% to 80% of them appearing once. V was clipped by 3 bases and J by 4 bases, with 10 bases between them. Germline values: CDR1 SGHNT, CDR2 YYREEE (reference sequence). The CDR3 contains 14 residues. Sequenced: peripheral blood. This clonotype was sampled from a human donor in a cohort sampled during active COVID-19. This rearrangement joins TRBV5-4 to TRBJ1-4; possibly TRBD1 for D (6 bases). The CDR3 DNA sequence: TGTGCCAGCAGCTACACAGGGCGTAATGAAAAACTGTTTTTT. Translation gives CASSYTGRNEKLFF.